One sample yielded the 32 T cell receptor beta chains listed below, sequenced in a study of blood T cell repertoires in COVID-19. The protocol was immunoSEQ multiplex PCR, while the TCRdb copy is restricted to in-frame clones and leaves out a portion. The profile covers under 50,000 clones, with roughly 85% appearing a single time and 4% to 5.5% taken by the ten largest. Material: peripheral blood. These receptors were taken from a man aged 55 to 69 with COVID-19, enrolled during active disease.

V is TRBV7-9 and J is TRBJ1-5, with 7 bases fitting TRBD1. This CDR3 has 16 amino acids. From germline, CDR1 is SEHNR and CDR2 FQNEAQ (reference sequence). Germline trimming cut 1 base from V and 3 bases from J; bases unmatched to any gene: 6. The chain's CDR3 is CASSLGGTAPNQPQHF. CDR3 sequence (DNA): TGTGCCAGCAGCTTAGGCGGGACAGCGCCCAATCAGCCCCAGCATTTT.

The chain recombines TRBV4-3 with TRBJ2-1, with 7 bases lining up with TRBD2. Looked up from germline, CDR1 is LGHNA and CDR2 is YSLEER. The CDR3 covers 14 residues. J lost 7 bases, V lost 0 bases, and 3 bases had no gene match. The CDR3 nucleotides read TGCGCCAGCAGCCAAGAGCGGGAGTGGAATGAGCAGTTCTTC. Translation gives CASSQEREWNEQFF.

The chain carries TRBV25-1 and TRBJ1-2; D might be TRBD1 (6 bases). Germline CDR1 and CDR2: MGHDK and SYGVNS. The CDR3 is 14 amino acids. Trimming pared 3 bases from V and 6 bases from J, leaving 14 bases between. CDR3 region: CASSETGGRDGYTF. CDR3 DNA: TGTGCCAGCAGTGAGACAGGTGGGAGGGATGGCTACACCTTC.

The chain uses TRBV6-5 and TRBJ1-6; 7 bases line up with TRBD1. This CDR3 has 15 amino acids. Germline V gene data show CDR1 as MNHEY and CDR2 as SVGAGI. The ends lost 4 bases at V and 6 bases at J; junction bases unmatched: 6. In nucleotides, the CDR3 is TGTGCCAGCAGTTTTATGGGGGACAGTAATTCACCCCTCCACTTT. Translated: CASSFMGDSNSPLHF.

CDR3 loop: CASSEGRLRYTGELFF. The DNA of the CDR3 is TGTGCCAGCAGTGAAGGCAGACTGAGATACACCGGGGAGCTGTTTTTT. The genes are TRBV6-1 and TRBJ2-2; no reliable D call. The CDR3 has 16 amino acids. Germline CDR1 reads MNHNS; CDR2 reads SASEGT. The V and J ends lost 1 base and 3 bases respectively, with 12 bases between them.

The chain recombines TRBV4-2 with TRBJ1-1, with a possible D match to TRBD1 (6 bases). With 4 bases removed from V and 4 bases from J, the gap between germline ends came to 13 bases. Per germline, CDR1 LGHNA and CDR2 YNFKEQ. CDR3 length: 14 residues. The CDR3 nucleotides read TGTGCCAGCAGCCCGTCCGGGGGGGCCACTGAAGCTTTCTTT. Its protein is CASSPSGGATEAFF.

The chain uses TRBV27 and TRBJ2-7, with TRBD1 as a possible D gene (6 bases). With 4 bases removed from V and 0 bases from J, the gap between germline ends came to 10 bases. The CDR3 extends over 14 amino acids. Per germline, CDR1 MNHEY and CDR2 SMNVEV (reference sequence). Written as DNA, the CDR3 is TGTGCCAGCAGTTACTCCAGGGGCTCCTACGAGCAGTACTTC. This encodes CASSYSRGSYEQYF.

The rearrangement joins TRBV5-1 to TRBJ1-1; 7 bases agree with TRBD1. Trimming at V came to 4 bases and at J to 0 bases, leaving 3 bases not matched to a gene. The V gene's germline CDR1 is SGHRS and CDR2 YFSETQ. This CDR3 contains 14 residues. The CDR3 loop is CASSVGTVNTEAFF. CDR3 bases: TGCGCCAGCAGCGTCGGGACAGTGAACACTGAAGCTTTCTTT.

The chain uses TRBV5-6 and TRBJ1-2, with a possible D match to TRBD1 (5 bases). Per germline, CDR1 SGHDT and CDR2 YYEEEE. There are 14 residues in the CDR3. V gave up 0 bases and J gave up 6 bases, with 12 bases separating them. CDR3 sequence (DNA): TGTGCCAGCAGCTTGGGGGGCCCAGCTAATGGCTACACCTTC. Translation: CASSLGGPANGYTF.

J is TRBJ1-1 and V is TRBV18; D ambiguous. The CDR3 consists of 12 residues. Trimming removed 3 bases at V and 6 bases at J, with 8 bases between. Germline loops: CDR1 KGHSH, CDR2 LQKENI. This CDR3 is CASSPYEPEAFF. DNA of the CDR3: TGTGCCAGCTCACCGTACGAGCCTGAAGCTTTCTTT.

As concerns this clone: At one end the junction does not follow the germline gene, possibly because of a read error. The chain is built from TRBV7-7 and TRBJ2-7, with a weak D call TRBD2 (5 bases). This CDR3 region has 14 residues. Germline CDR1 is SSHAT and CDR2 is FNYEAQ (reference sequence). The CDR3, as DNA: TGTGCTAGCAGCTTATCTGAGAGGGCCTACGAGCAGTACTTC. This codes for CASSLSERAYEQYF.

The J gene is TRBJ2-2, the V gene TRBV5-1; D gene unclear. Trimming removed 0 bases at V and 2 bases at J, with 8 bases between. The length of the CDR3 is 15 residues. Germline CDR1 reads SGHRS; CDR2 reads YFSETQ. CDR3 DNA sequence: TGCGCCAGCAGCTTGGAATCCATCAACACCGGGGAGCTGTTTTTT. Protein sequence: CASSLESINTGELFF.

This chain links TRBV4-1 with TRBJ1-4, with TRBD1 matching over 10 bases. The V segment lost 7 bases and the J segment 6 bases; nucleotides outside the gene matches: 17. This CDR3 has 18 amino acids. CDR1 is MGHRA and CDR2 is YSYEKL in the germline V gene. CDR3 loop: CASTHRVTGGRRDEKLFF. The CDR3 bases are TGCGCCAGCACCCACCGGGTGACAGGGGGCAGGAGGGATGAAAAACTGTTTTTT.

The V gene is TRBV28, the J gene TRBJ2-4; weak D call: TRBD1 (6 bases). Germline values: CDR1 MDHEN, CDR2 SYDVKM. Deletions cut 4 bases from V and 8 bases from J, with 18 bases between. This CDR3 region has 15 residues. The CDR3 coding sequence is TGTGCCAGCAGTTACCCCGTCAGGGGATCCGACATTCAGTACTTC. Its protein product is CASSYPVRGSDIQYF.

The V and J genes are TRBV12-3 or TRBV12-4 and TRBJ2-7; 7 bases map to TRBD1. This CDR3 spans 12 amino acids. J gave up 12 bases and V 1 base, and 6 bases lay outside the gene matches. The CDR3 sequence: CASSLGWDSPYF. The CDR3 bases are TGTGCCAGCAGTTTAGGGTGGGACAGCCCGTACTTC.

This chain connects TRBV9 to TRBJ2-3; TRBD2 matches at 15 bases. V lost 3 bases and J lost 8; bases outside the gene matches: 4. The length of the CDR3 is 15 residues. Germline CDR1 is SGDLS and CDR2 is YYNGEE. The CDR3 sequence is CASSGGLAGGLTQYF. The CDR3, as DNA: TGTGCCAGCAGCGGCGGACTAGCGGGAGGGCTTACGCAGTATTTT.

There are a few counts of this clone. The chain carries TRBV24-1 and TRBJ2-7; 8 bases are shared with TRBD1. Trimming at V came to 3 bases and at J to 5 bases, leaving 8 bases not matched to a gene. This CDR3 is built from 15 residues. Germline CDR1 reads KGHDR; CDR2 reads SFDVKD. This CDR3 reads CATSDNSRTGNEQYF. In DNA, the CDR3 is TGTGCCACCAGTGATAATAGCAGGACAGGGAACGAGCAGTACTTC.

The chain joins TRBV7-9 to TRBJ1-2; 7 positions match TRBD1. Germline V CDR1 and CDR2: SEHNR, FQNEAQ (reference sequence). V lost 5 bases to trimming and J lost 8 bases; unmatched junction nucleotides: 5. The length of the CDR3 is 12 residues. CDR3 bases: TGTGCCAGCAGCCACGGGACAGAGGGCTACACCTTC. Its translation: CASSHGTEGYTF.

The chain uses TRBV7-3 and TRBJ1-1, with TRBD1 matching 9 bases. CDR3 length: 14 amino acids. Germline-derived CDR1 and CDR2 are SGHTA and FQGTGA. Germline trimming cut 5 bases from V and 8 bases from J; bases unmatched to any gene: 9. The CDR3 DNA reads as TGTGCCAGCAGCCCCGGGACAGGGTCCACCGAAGCTTTCTTT. This gives the protein CASSPGTGSTEAFF.

V gene TRBV25-1 combines with J gene TRBJ2-5, with D maybe TRBD2 (6 bases). The CDR3 is 14 residues long. The germline V gene has CDR1 MGHDK and CDR2 SYGVNS. Trimming took 1 base from V and 5 from J, leaving 11 bases between them. CDR3 DNA sequence: TGTGCCAGCAGTGAATCGGGGGATGGGGAGACCCAGTACTTC. As protein: CASSESGDGETQYF.

The chain uses TRBV9 and TRBJ2-7, with 7 bases that match TRBD2. CDR3 length: 15 residues. Trimming cost V 0 bases and J 1 base; bases outside gene matches: 4. CDR1 is SGDLS, CDR2 YYNGEE, per germline. CDR3 sequence reads: CASSVGGGRSYEQYF. As DNA, the CDR3 is TGTGCCAGCAGCGTAGGGGGAGGGAGGTCCTACGAGCAGTACTTC.

V gene TRBV18 combines with J gene TRBJ1-5; TRBD1 might be the D (5 bases). CDR1 is KGHSH, CDR2 LQKENI, per germline. CDR3 size: 14 residues. V was cut by 5 bases and J by 5 bases, with 13 bases left in between. CDR3: CASSFQGADQPQHF. In nucleotides, the CDR3 is TGTGCCAGCTCATTCCAGGGTGCGGATCAGCCCCAGCATTTT.

The genes are TRBV27 and TRBJ1-5; TRBD1 is a possible D gene (6 bases). This CDR3 has 16 residues. The V gene lost 3 bases and the J gene lost 1 base, with 13 bases spanning the gap. From germline, CDR1 is MNHEY and CDR2 SMNVEV (reference sequence). In DNA form, the CDR3 reads TGTGCCAGCAGTTTCTTGGGGGCTGGGAGCAATCAGCCCCAGCATTTT. Translation: CASSFLGAGSNQPQHF.

This chain uses TRBV19 with TRBJ2-7; 12 nucleotides match TRBD2. This CDR3 region has 16 residues. The V segment lost 4 bases and the J segment 3 bases; nucleotides outside the gene matches: 7. CDR1 and CDR2 (germline): LNHDA, SQIVND (reference sequence). The CDR3 sequence: CASSTRGTSGHYEQYF. In nucleotides, the CDR3 is TGTGCCAGTAGTACCCGCGGGACTAGCGGGCACTACGAGCAGTACTTC. Full variable domain (missing parts from reference TRBV19 and TRBJ2-7): DGGITQSPKYLFRKEGQNVTLSCEQNLNHDAMYWYRQDPGQGLRLIYYSQIVNDFQKGDIAEGYSVSREKKESFPLTVTSAQKNPTAFYLCASSTRGTSGHYEQYFGPGTRLTVT.

This chain connects TRBV5-1 to TRBJ2-1; TRBD2 might be the D (5 bases). In germline, CDR1 is SGHRS, CDR2 YFSETQ. The CDR3 has 13 residues. V lost 4 bases and J lost 3, with 8 bases in between. Here the CDR3 DNA reads TGCGCCAGCAGCGAGGCGGGCTACAATGAGCAGTTCTTC. Its translation: CASSEAGYNEQFF.

The genes are TRBV12-3 or TRBV12-4 and TRBJ1-5; D is ambiguous. Trimming pared 5 bases from V and 3 bases from J, leaving 5 bases between. The CDR3 has 12 amino acids. Here the CDR3 reads CASSANNQPQHF. As DNA, the CDR3 is TGTGCCAGCAGTGCGAACAATCAGCCCCAGCATTTT.

The V gene is TRBV9, the J gene TRBJ2-7; 11 bases fit TRBD1. This CDR3 spans 14 amino acids. J lost 2 bases, V lost 3 bases, and 1 base had no gene match. CDR1 is SGDLS and CDR2 is YYNGEE in the germline V gene. The CDR3, as DNA: TGTGCCAGCAGCGAGGACAGGGGGCCCTACGAGCAGTACTTC. Translated: CASSEDRGPYEQYF.

The CDR3 loop reads CAISDLGGIYGYTF. The CDR3 bases are TGTGCCATCAGTGATTTGGGGGGGATTTATGGCTACACCTTC. V usage is TRBV10-3 and J usage is TRBJ1-2, with D maybe TRBD1 (5 bases). CDR1 is ENHRY, CDR2 SYGVKD, per germline. This CDR3 spans 14 amino acids. The V end was cut by 3 bases, the J end by 5 bases, with 13 bases between.

The rearrangement links TRBV19 to TRBJ2-7, with D tentatively TRBD2 (6 bases). CDR1 is LNHDA and CDR2 is SQIVND in the germline V gene (reference sequence). This CDR3 is built from 14 residues. V was shortened by 5 bases and J by 4 bases, with 15 bases between the two germline ends. The DNA of the CDR3 is TGTGCCAGTAGTCAGGCCGGGAGTTATTACGAGCAGTACTTC. It translates to CASSQAGSYYEQYF.

The V call is TRBV2, the J call TRBJ1-2; the D is unclear. V lost 11 bases and J 1 base, leaving 11 bases between the germline ends. The CDR3 runs 12 residues. The germline V gene encodes CDR1 SNHLY and CDR2 FYNNEI. The DNA of the CDR3 is TGTGCCGGAACCGGGGATAACTATGGCTACACCTTC. Its translation is CAGTGDNYGYTF.

This chain joins TRBV4-1 and TRBJ1-6; a possible D gene is TRBD1 (6 bases). The CDR3 spans 16 residues. Trimming left V 3 bases short and J 4 bases short, with 13 bases between. Germline V gene data show CDR1 as MGHRA and CDR2 as YSYEKL. This CDR3 reads CASSQRTVRYNSPLHF. The CDR3 DNA reads TGCGCCAGCAGCCAGCGGACAGTAAGATATAATTCACCCCTCCACTTT.

This sequence joins TRBV18 and TRBJ2-5; D may be TRBD1 (6 bases). Germline V gene sequence: CDR1 KGHSH, CDR2 LQKENI. The CDR3 has 13 residues. Between the trimmed V and J ends, which lost 3 bases and 2 bases, there was a span of 7 bases. CDR3 amino acids: CASSPGQQETQYF. CDR3 coding DNA: TGTGCCAGCTCACCCGGACAGCAAGAGACCCAGTACTTC. The full variable domain, with the rest looked up from reference TRBV18 and TRBJ2-5, is NAGVMQNPRHLVRRRGQEARLRCSPMKGHSHVYWYRQLPEEGLKFMVYLQKENIIDESGMPKERFSAEFPKEGPSILRIQQVVRGDSAAYFCASSPGQQETQYFGPGTRLLVL.